The TCR beta chain described here comes from a study of blood T cell repertoires in COVID-19. Turning to the study itself: Both acute and convalescent COVID-19 samples were obtained from the United States, Italy and Spain.

Enrollees, roughly 18 to 90 years old, lived in 24 US areas. The germline CDR1 and CDR2 sequences are SGHRS and YFSETQ. The V end was cut by 4 bases, the J end by 2 bases, with 9 bases between. The CDR3 has 13 residues. The authors' processing: Estimates of nucleated cell counts were drawn from the amplification of reference gene primers. Assay used: immunoSEQ multiplex PCR; TCRdb lists only in-frame clones, some missing. V and J calls and clone size come straight from that table; D and trimming were deduced from the DNA. The sample consists of a few hundred thousand clones, approximately 88% of them appearing once.

Material for sequencing was PBMCs or T cells enriched from blood (not recorded which). V usage is TRBV5-1 and J usage is TRBJ1-2; unclear D gene. The source of this sequence is a middle-aged woman with acute COVID-19. The CDR3 region has the DNA TGCGCCAGCAGCGTGGACTCAAACTATGGCTACACCTTC. This sequence encodes CASSVDSNYGYTF.